These 18 T cell receptor beta chains originate from one sample sequenced in a study of shared clonotypes between healthy human individuals. Libraries were prepared by immunoSEQ multiplex PCR; TCRdb keeps only in-frame clonotypes and omits some of them. In the table there are 550,000 to 700,000 clones, around 73% of which are singletons. Sequencing was carried out using memory CD4+ T cells sorted from blood. Specified subset: CD45RA-negative fraction. All receptors derive from a woman aged 30 to 39 in good health.

This clone is a singleton in its sample. This rearrangement joins TRBV29-1 to TRBJ1-1, with D unclear. The germline V and J ends were trimmed by 4 bases and 5 bases, with 11 bases remaining between them. CDR1 SQVTM and CDR2 ANQGSEA come from the germline V gene. The CDR3 loop spans 12 amino acids. CDR3 sequence: CSVVDGGTEAFF. In DNA, the CDR3 is TGCAGCGTTGTTGACGGAGGGACTGAAGCTTTCTTT. The complete variable domain, with remaining parts taken from reference TRBV29-1 and TRBJ1-1, reads SAVISQKPSRDICQRGTSLTIQCQVDSQVTMMFWYRQQPGQSLTLIATANQGSEATYESGFVIDKFPISRPNLTFSTLTVSNMSPEDSSIYLCSVVDGGTEAFFGQGTRLTVV.

This clone was seen a handful of times. The gene calls are TRBV7-9 and TRBJ2-7; D possibly corresponds to TRBD2 (6 bases). The CDR3 spans 15 residues. CDR1 is SEHNR and CDR2 is FQNEAQ in the germline V gene (reference sequence). V was pared by 2 bases and J by 5 bases, with 16 bases between. The CDR3 DNA sequence: TGTGCCAGCAGCTTATCTGGAGGGCTGCGAGACGAGCAGTACTTC. Translating gives CASSLSGGLRDEQYF.

The rearrangement links TRBV5-1 to TRBJ2-4; the match to TRBD2 covers 14 bases. This CDR3 region has 14 residues. From germline, CDR1 is SGHRS and CDR2 YFSETQ. V shed 4 bases, J shed 11 bases, and the junction held 5 bases outside the gene matches. CDR3: CASSAGTSGGVQYF. The CDR3 DNA reads TGCGCCAGCAGCGCCGGGACTAGCGGGGGTGTTCAGTACTTC.

This clone was observed a few times. The sample has other DNA sequences that encode this CDR3 too. This sequence joins TRBV7-9 and TRBJ2-7; TRBD1 aligns across 10 bases. This CDR3 comprises 15 residues. Germline CDR1 and CDR2: SEHNR and FQNEAQ (reference sequence). Trimming removed 4 bases from V and 2 bases from J; junction bases left unmatched: 5. The DNA for the CDR3 is TGTGCCAGCAGCTCTCCGGGACAGGGGACCTACGAGCAGTACTTC. It encodes CASSSPGQGTYEQYF.

In its sample, this clone was seen a few times. The chain joins TRBV11-2 to TRBJ1-2; 9 bases fit TRBD1. This CDR3 has 14 residues. V shed 5 bases, J shed 4 bases, and the junction held 5 bases outside the gene matches. CDR1 is SGHAT and CDR2 is FQNNGV in the germline V gene. CDR3 sequence reads: CASSQEQGAYGYTF. As DNA, the CDR3 is TGTGCCAGCAGCCAGGAACAGGGGGCCTATGGCTACACCTTC.

This clone was detected a few times. The chain links TRBV11-2 to TRBJ2-7; D unclear. Germline V gene sequence: CDR1 SGHAT, CDR2 FQNNGV. The CDR3 runs 15 residues. The V end lost 0 bases, the J end lost 1 base, and 10 bases lay between the germline ends. The CDR3 is CASSLDGVMSYEQYF. CDR3 coding DNA: TGTGCCAGCAGCTTAGATGGAGTGATGTCCTACGAGCAGTACTTC.

This rearrangement joins TRBV5-1 to TRBJ2-5; 9 nucleotides agree with TRBD2. Germline V lookup: CDR1 SGHRS, CDR2 YFSETQ. V dropped 4 bases and J dropped 3; count of bases not matched to a gene: 4. This CDR3 region has 14 residues. Here the CDR3 DNA reads TGCGCCAGCAGCGGGGCTAGCGGGAAAGAGACCCAGTACTTC. This sequence encodes CASSGASGKETQYF.

The chain is built from TRBV4-1 and TRBJ2-4; possible D gene TRBD2, 5 bases. The CDR3 is 19 amino acids. V lost 0 bases and J 1 base, leaving 19 bases between the germline ends. Germline-derived CDR1 and CDR2 are MGHRA and YSYEKL. CDR3 bases: TGCGCCAGCAGCCAAGACCGACTCCCCGGGATCGGTGCCAAAAACATTCAGTACTTC. Protein sequence: CASSQDRLPGIGAKNIQYF.

The rearrangement uses TRBV9 and TRBJ1-1, with D unclear. V was shortened by 0 bases and J by 2 bases, with 8 bases between the two germline ends. Per the germline V gene, CDR1 is SGDLS and CDR2 is YYNGEE. The CDR3 contains 14 residues. In DNA, the CDR3 is TGTGCCAGCAGCGTAGATCATGCAAACACTGAAGCTTTCTTT. Translating it yields CASSVDHANTEAFF.

The rearrangement joins TRBV28 to TRBJ2-7; TRBD2 matches at 8 bases. From germline, CDR1 is MDHEN and CDR2 SYDVKM. V gave up 7 bases and J gave up 5 bases; unmatched junction bases: 10. The CDR3 sequence is 14 residues long. CDR3 in amino acids: CASTTDGGGHEQYF. CDR3 sequence (DNA): TGTGCCAGCACCACCGACGGGGGGGGCCACGAGCAGTACTTC.

This chain joins TRBV11-2 and TRBJ1-2; no clear D. The V gene lost 0 bases and the J gene lost 1 base, with 9 bases spanning the gap. There are 15 residues in the CDR3. The V gene's germline CDR1 is SGHAT and CDR2 FQNNGV. The CDR3 bases are TGTGCCAGCAGCTTAGAACGGAACTTTAACTATGGCTACACCTTC. Encoded protein: CASSLERNFNYGYTF.

The chain links TRBV30 to TRBJ2-5, with D possibly TRBD2 on 6 matching bases. The J call may be incorrect, as the DNA end agrees better with TRBJ2-7. Germline V CDR1 and CDR2: GTSNPN, SVGIG (reference sequence). The CDR3 extends over 14 amino acids. As DNA, the CDR3 is TGTGCCTGGAGTGTGGCCGGAGGGAGCTACGAGCAGTACTTC. Protein: CAWSVAGGSYEQYF.

The rearrangement uses TRBV5-1 and TRBJ2-1; 8 nucleotides agree with TRBD2. Germline CDR1 SGHRS, CDR2 YFSETQ. The CDR3 totals 15 residues. J was trimmed by 7 bases and V by 0 bases; bases with no gene match: 6. The CDR3 nucleotides read TGCGCCAGCAGCTTGGCGGACGGGAGGGTGAATGAGCAGTTCTTC. This encodes CASSLADGRVNEQFF.

This chain connects TRBV7-2 to TRBJ1-1; D uncertain. Between the trimmed V and J ends, which lost 5 bases and 7 bases, there was a span of 17 bases. This CDR3 is built from 14 residues. The germline CDR1 and CDR2 sequences are SGHTA and FQGNSA. CDR3 in DNA: TGTGCCAGCAGCCCCCTCATAAGTAGTTTTGAAGCTTTCTTT. This codes for CASSPLISSFEAFF.

The V gene is TRBV10-2, the J gene TRBJ2-2; no definite D call. V lost 8 bases and J 4 bases, leaving 14 bases between the germline ends. Germline CDR1 reads WSHSY; CDR2 reads SAAADI. This CDR3 has 14 amino acids. The CDR3 DNA reads as TGCGCCAGCGGTGTGGGTTTTAGCACCGGGGAGCTGTTTTTT. It is translated as CASGVGFSTGELFF.

The rearrangement joins TRBV2 to TRBJ2-2, with D tentatively TRBD1 (6 bases). The CDR3 has 15 amino acids. V lost 7 bases, J lost 0 bases, and 12 bases lay in between. The V gene's germline CDR1 is SNHLY and CDR2 FYNNEI. For the CDR3, the DNA is TGTGCCAGCACCCGGACAGAGACGAACACCGGGGAGCTGTTTTTT. It specifies CASTRTETNTGELFF.

The V gene is TRBV6-5, the J gene TRBJ1-2, with 9 positions matching TRBD1. V lost 6 bases to trimming and J lost 8 bases; unmatched junction nucleotides: 7. CDR1 MNHEY and CDR2 SVGAGI come from the germline V gene. The CDR3 covers 13 residues. The CDR3 sequence: CASSGTGFRGYTF. CDR3 DNA: TGTGCCAGCAGCGGGACAGGGTTTAGGGGCTACACCTTC.

This clone appeared a single time. This chain links TRBV7-8 with TRBJ2-1, with D maybe TRBD2 (5 bases). Between the trimmed V and J ends, which lost 6 bases and 8 bases, there was a span of 11 bases. Per the germline V gene, CDR1 is SGHVS and CDR2 is FQNEAQ. The CDR3 totals 12 residues. The CDR3 sequence is CASRAASYEQFF. The CDR3 coding sequence is TGTGCCAGCAGGGCCGCTAGCTATGAGCAGTTCTTC.